The rows below give T cell receptor beta chains drawn from one sample of a study of blood T cell repertoires in COVID-19. Generated by immunoSEQ multiplex PCR, the TCRdb table keeps only in-frame clones and is missing some. The sample consists of roughly 40,000 clones, roughly four fifths of them appearing once. The sequenced material came from peripheral blood. These receptors were collected from a human donor with acute or convalescent COVID-19. The donor label of this sample is uncertain. The CDR3 runs from the conserved cysteine through the conserved F or W. D genes are given only for firm matches. For some rows the clone size is stated as once, few or many, or as a class when expanded; others skip it.

j_call: TRBJ2-7
d_call: TRBD1
v_call: TRBV9
cdr3_length: 15
clone_size: -
cdr3_aa: CASSVGQGEEYEQYF
cdr3_nt: TGTGCCAGCAGCGTAGGACAGGGAGAAGAATACGAGCAGTACTTC

j_call: TRBJ2-1
d_call: TRBD2
v_call: TRBV7-3
cdr3_length: 15
clone_size: few
cdr3_aa: CASSRGTSGVNEQFF
cdr3_nt: TGTGCCAGCAGCCGAGGGACTAGCGGCGTCAATGAGCAGTTCTTC

j_call: TRBJ2-7
d_call: TRBD2
v_call: TRBV2
cdr3_length: 17
clone_size: -
cdr3_aa: CASSGGGLAGGAYEQYF
cdr3_nt: TGTGCCAGCAGTGGCGGTGGACTAGCGGGAGGAGCCTACGAGCAGTACTTC

j_call: TRBJ2-1
d_call: -
v_call: TRBV7-3
cdr3_length: 15
clone_size: -
cdr3_aa: CASSLIGQTNNEQFF
cdr3_nt: TGTGCCAGCAGCTTAATCGGACAGACCAACAATGAGCAGTTCTTC

j_call: TRBJ2-5
d_call: TRBD2
v_call: TRBV6-4
cdr3_length: 16
clone_size: -
cdr3_aa: CASSPLAGGPQETQYF
cdr3_nt: TGTGCCAGCAGTCCTCTAGCGGGGGGACCTCAAGAGACCCAGTACTTC

j_call: TRBJ1-2
d_call: -
v_call: TRBV28
cdr3_length: 14
clone_size: -
cdr3_aa: CASSGGSFDYGYTF
cdr3_nt: TGTGCCAGCAGCGGGGGGAGTTTCGACTATGGCTACACCTTC

j_call: TRBJ1-1
d_call: -
v_call: TRBV7-9
cdr3_length: 14
clone_size: -
cdr3_aa: CASSLLEFNTEAFF
cdr3_nt: TGTGCCAGCAGCTTATTAGAATTTAACACTGAAGCTTTCTTT

j_call: TRBJ1-2
d_call: -
v_call: TRBV4-1
cdr3_length: 16
clone_size: -
cdr3_aa: CASSQIPLQVTYGYTF
cdr3_nt: TGCGCCAGCAGCCAAATCCCCCTCCAGGTTACGTATGGCTACACCTTC

j_call: TRBJ1-3
d_call: -
v_call: TRBV5-1
cdr3_length: 14
clone_size: -
cdr3_aa: CASSLIAGGNTIYF
cdr3_nt: TGCGCCAGCAGCTTGATCGCAGGGGGAAACACCATATATTTT

j_call: TRBJ1-1
d_call: TRBD1
v_call: TRBV4-1
cdr3_length: 18
clone_size: -
cdr3_aa: CASSQEGPPAGGGGRAFF
cdr3_nt: TGCGCCAGCAGCCAAGAAGGGCCCCCGGCAGGGGGCGGCGGAAGAGCTTTCTTT

j_call: TRBJ1-3
d_call: TRBD1
v_call: TRBV19
cdr3_length: 15
clone_size: -
cdr3_aa: CASRFGAGGVNTIYF
cdr3_nt: TGTGCCAGTAGATTCGGCGCAGGGGGCGTAAACACCATATATTTT

j_call: TRBJ2-5
d_call: TRBD2
v_call: TRBV4-2
cdr3_length: 15
clone_size: -
cdr3_aa: CASSPLTSGKETQYF
cdr3_nt: TGTGCCAGCAGCCCCCTAACTAGCGGAAAAGAGACCCAGTACTTC

j_call: TRBJ1-1
d_call: -
v_call: TRBV11-2
cdr3_length: 13
clone_size: once
cdr3_aa: CASSAGQFAEAFF
cdr3_nt: TGTGCCAGCAGCGCAGGACAGTTCGCTGAAGCTTTCTTT